The rows below give T cell receptor beta chains drawn from one sample of a study of T cell responses to AZD1222 COVID-19 vaccine. The table came from immunoSEQ multiplex PCR; TCRdb's copy has only in-frame clones and leaves some out. The sample consists of 80,000 to 100,000 clones, around 85% of them appearing once. This specimen was peripheral blood, taken 28 days after the second AZD1222 dose. The source of these receptors is an adult who received the AZD1222 COVID-19 vaccine. The CDR3 runs from the conserved cysteine through the conserved F or W. A D gene is named only where the DNA matches it firmly. Where a row states a size, it is once, few, many or the class of an expanded clone; other rows omit it.

cdr3_length	v_call	d_call	clone_size	j_call	cdr3_aa	cdr3_nt
15	TRBV6-5	NA	NA	TRBJ2-5	CASSPRWGNQETQYF	TGTGCCAGCAGTCCCCGGTGGGGGAACCAAGAGACCCAGTACTTC
16	TRBV7-2	TRBD1	once	TRBJ1-2	CASRRTGGDTNYGYTF	TGTGCCAGCAGGAGGACAGGAGGAGATACTAACTATGGCTACACCTTC
15	TRBV11-2	TRBD2	NA	TRBJ2-3	CASSLYSGDTDTQYF	TGTGCCAGCAGCTTATACAGCGGGGACACAGATACGCAGTATTTT
14	TRBV11-2	NA	NA	TRBJ2-2	CASRAGAWTGELFF	TGTGCCAGCAGGGCGGGGGCATGGACCGGGGAGCTGTTTTTT
15	TRBV2	NA	NA	TRBJ1-1	CASTQDFARNTEAFF	TGTGCCAGCACCCAAGACTTTGCGAGGAACACTGAAGCTTTCTTT
15	TRBV7-8	NA	NA	TRBJ1-1	CASTPPGPKDTEAFF	TGTGCCAGCACCCCCCCAGGACCTAAGGACACTGAAGCTTTCTTT
15	TRBV5-4	NA	NA	TRBJ1-4	CASSPGGQGGEKLFF	TGTGCCAGCAGCCCCGGGGGGCAGGGTGGTGAAAAACTGTTTTTT
15	TRBV4-1	NA	NA	TRBJ2-7	CASSQAGVPTYEQYF	TGCGCCAGCAGCCAAGCAGGGGTGCCAACCTACGAGCAGTATTTC
14	TRBV29-1	NA	once	TRBJ1-3	CSVVGPHSGNTIYF	TGCAGCGTTGTCGGACCCCACTCTGGAAACACCATATATTTT
13	TRBV6-5	NA	NA	TRBJ1-1	CASRRVGITEAFF	TGTGCCAGCAGGAGGGTAGGGATCACTGAAGCTTTCTTT
16	TRBV28	TRBD1	NA	TRBJ1-1	CASSPGTEIVNTEAFF	TGTGCCAGCAGTCCAGGGACAGAAATCGTGAACACTGAAGCTTTCTTT
18	TRBV10-3	NA	NA	TRBJ1-6	CAISGTEGSSSYNSPLHF	TGTGCCATCAGCGGAACAGAGGGGTCGAGCTCCTATAATTCACCCCTCCACTTT
13	TRBV28	NA	NA	TRBJ1-2	CASLDSRNYGYTF	TGTGCCAGCCTGGACAGCCGGAACTATGGCTACACCTTC
12	TRBV28	NA	NA	TRBJ2-7	CASRSRSYEQYF	TGTGCCAGCAGGTCCCGGTCCTACGAGCAGTACTTC
14	TRBV5-1	NA	NA	TRBJ1-1	CASSLSGVNTEAFF	TGCGCCAGCAGCTTATCAGGGGTGAACACTGAAGCTTTCTTT
11	TRBV10-3	NA	NA	TRBJ2-7	CAISLDDEQYF	TGTGCCATCAGCTTAGATGACGAGCAGTACTTC
17	TRBV11-3	TRBD2	NA	TRBJ2-2	CASSPGTSGSNTGELFF	TGTGCCAGCAGCCCCGGGACTAGCGGGAGTAACACCGGGGAGCTGTTTTTT
13	TRBV28	TRBD1	NA	TRBJ1-2	CASSLTGGYGYTF	TGTGCCAGCAGCTTGACAGGGGGGTATGGCTACACCTTC
16	TRBV7-9	NA	NA	TRBJ1-4	CASSSPRQAVNEKLFF	TGTGCCAGCAGCTCCCCCCGACAGGCTGTTAATGAAAAACTGTTTTTT
14	TRBV25-1	NA	NA	TRBJ1-3	CASSEPASGNTIYF	TGTGCCAGCAGTGAACCCGCCTCTGGAAACACCATATATTTT
15	TRBV7-8	NA	NA	TRBJ1-5	CASSLAQGADGPQHF	TGTGCCAGCAGCTTAGCGCAAGGGGCGGACGGGCCCCAGCATTTT
14	TRBV5-1	TRBD1	NA	TRBJ2-7	CASSLPTDRSEQYF	TGCGCCAGCAGCTTGCCTACGGACAGGAGCGAGCAGTACTTC
15	TRBV24-1	TRBD2	NA	TRBJ2-3	CATSETSGGTDTQYF	TGTGCCACCAGTGAAACTAGCGGTGGCACAGATACGCAGTATTTT